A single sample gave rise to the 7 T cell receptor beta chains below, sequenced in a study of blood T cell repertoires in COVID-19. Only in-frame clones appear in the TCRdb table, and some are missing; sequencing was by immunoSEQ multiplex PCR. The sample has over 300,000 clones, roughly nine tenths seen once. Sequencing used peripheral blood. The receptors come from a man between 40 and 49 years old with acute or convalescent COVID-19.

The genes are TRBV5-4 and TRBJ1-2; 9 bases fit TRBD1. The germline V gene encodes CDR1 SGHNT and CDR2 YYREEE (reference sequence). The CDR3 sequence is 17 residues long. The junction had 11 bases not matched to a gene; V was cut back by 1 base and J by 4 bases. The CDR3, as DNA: TGTGCCAGCAGCTTGTACCGGGACAGGGACGAATCCTATGGCTACACCTTC. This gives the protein CASSLYRDRDESYGYTF.

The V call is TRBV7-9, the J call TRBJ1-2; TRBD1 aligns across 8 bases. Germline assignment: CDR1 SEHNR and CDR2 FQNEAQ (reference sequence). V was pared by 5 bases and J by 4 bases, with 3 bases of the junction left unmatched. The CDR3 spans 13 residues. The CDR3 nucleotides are TGTGCCAGCAGCACAGGGACAGGCTATGGCTACACCTTC. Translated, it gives CASSTGTGYGYTF.

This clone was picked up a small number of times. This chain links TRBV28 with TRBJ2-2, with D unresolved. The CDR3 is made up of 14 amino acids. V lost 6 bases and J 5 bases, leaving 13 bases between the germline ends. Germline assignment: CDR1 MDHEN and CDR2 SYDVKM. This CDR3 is CASRPVLSTGELFF. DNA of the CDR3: TGTGCCAGCAGGCCGGTCCTAAGTACCGGGGAGCTGTTTTTT.

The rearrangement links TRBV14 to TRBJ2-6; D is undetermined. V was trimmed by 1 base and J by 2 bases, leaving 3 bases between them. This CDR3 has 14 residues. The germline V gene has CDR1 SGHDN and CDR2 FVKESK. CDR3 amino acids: CASSQVTGANVLTF. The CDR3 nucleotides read TGTGCCAGCAGCCAAGTTACTGGGGCCAACGTCCTGACTTTC.

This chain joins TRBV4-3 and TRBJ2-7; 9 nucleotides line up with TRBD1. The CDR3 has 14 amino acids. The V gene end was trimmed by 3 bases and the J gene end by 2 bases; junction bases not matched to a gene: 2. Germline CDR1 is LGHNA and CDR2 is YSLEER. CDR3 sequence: CASSQGQGAYEQYF. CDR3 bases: TGCGCCAGCAGCCAGGGACAGGGAGCCTACGAGCAGTACTTC.

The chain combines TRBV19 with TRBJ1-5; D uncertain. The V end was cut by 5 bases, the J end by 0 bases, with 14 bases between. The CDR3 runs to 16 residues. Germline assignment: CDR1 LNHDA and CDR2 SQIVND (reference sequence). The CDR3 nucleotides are TGTGCCAGTAGTCATCGTCGACATCCTAGCAATCAGCCCCAGCATTTT. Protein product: CASSHRRHPSNQPQHF.

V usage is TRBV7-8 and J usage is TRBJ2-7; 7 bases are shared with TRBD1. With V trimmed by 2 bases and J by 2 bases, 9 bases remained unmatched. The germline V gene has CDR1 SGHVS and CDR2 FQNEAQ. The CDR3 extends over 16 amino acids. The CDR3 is CASSLRNRQGPYEQYF. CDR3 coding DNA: TGTGCCAGCAGCTTAAGGAATAGACAGGGCCCCTACGAGCAGTACTTC.